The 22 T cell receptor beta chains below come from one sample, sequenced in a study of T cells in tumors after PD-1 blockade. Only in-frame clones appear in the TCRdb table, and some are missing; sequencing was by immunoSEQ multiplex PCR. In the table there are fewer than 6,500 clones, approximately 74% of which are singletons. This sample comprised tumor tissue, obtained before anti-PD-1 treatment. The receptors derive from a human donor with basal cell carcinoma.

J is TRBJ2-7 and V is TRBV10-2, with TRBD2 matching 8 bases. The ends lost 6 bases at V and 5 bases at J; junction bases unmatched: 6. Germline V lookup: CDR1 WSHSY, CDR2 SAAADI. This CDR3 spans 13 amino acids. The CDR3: CASRALAADEQYF. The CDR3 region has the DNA TGCGCCAGCAGGGCACTAGCGGCGGACGAGCAGTACTTC.

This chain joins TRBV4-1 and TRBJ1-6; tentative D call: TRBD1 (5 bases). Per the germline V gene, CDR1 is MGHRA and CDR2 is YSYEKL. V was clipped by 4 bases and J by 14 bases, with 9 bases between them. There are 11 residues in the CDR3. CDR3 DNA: TGCGCCAGCAGCCGGCCGGGGGCCCTCCACTTT. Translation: CASSRPGALHF.

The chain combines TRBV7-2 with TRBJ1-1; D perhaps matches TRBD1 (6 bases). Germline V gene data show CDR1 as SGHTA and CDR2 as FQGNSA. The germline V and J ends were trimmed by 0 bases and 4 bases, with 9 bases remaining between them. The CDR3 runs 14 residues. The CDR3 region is CASSLAGRGTEAFF. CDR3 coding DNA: TGTGCCAGCAGCTTAGCGGGCAGGGGCACTGAAGCTTTCTTT.

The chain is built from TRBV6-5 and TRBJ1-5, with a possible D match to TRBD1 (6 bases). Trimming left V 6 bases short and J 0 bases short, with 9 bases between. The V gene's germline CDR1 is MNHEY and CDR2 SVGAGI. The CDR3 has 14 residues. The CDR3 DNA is TGTGCCAGCAGAGGGGACAATAGCAATCAGCCCCAGCATTTT. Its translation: CASRGDNSNQPQHF.

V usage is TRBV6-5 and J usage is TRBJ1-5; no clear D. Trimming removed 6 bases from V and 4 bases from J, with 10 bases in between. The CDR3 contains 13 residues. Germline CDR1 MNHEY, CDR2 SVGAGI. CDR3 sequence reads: CASRGGGNQPQHF. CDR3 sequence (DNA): TGTGCCAGCAGGGGCGGAGGAAATCAGCCCCAGCATTTT.

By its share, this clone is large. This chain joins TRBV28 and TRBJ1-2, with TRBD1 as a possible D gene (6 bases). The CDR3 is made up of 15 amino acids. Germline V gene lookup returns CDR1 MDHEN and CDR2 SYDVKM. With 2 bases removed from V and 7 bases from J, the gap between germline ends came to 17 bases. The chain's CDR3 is CASSLGGPLMTGYTF. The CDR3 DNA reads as TGTGCCAGCAGTTTAGGGGGGCCCCTTATGACTGGCTACACCTTC.

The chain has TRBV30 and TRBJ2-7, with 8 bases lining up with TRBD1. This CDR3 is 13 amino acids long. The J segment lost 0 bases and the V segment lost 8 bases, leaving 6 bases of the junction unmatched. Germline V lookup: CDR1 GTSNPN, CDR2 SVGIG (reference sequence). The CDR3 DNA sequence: TGTGCCGGGTCCGGACAGGGCTCCTACGAGCAGTACTTC. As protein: CAGSGQGSYEQYF.

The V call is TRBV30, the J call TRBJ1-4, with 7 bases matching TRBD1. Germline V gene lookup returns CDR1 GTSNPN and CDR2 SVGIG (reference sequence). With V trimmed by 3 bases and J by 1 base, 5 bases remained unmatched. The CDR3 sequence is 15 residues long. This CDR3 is CAWRPRTGTNEKLFF. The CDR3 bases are TGTGCCTGGAGACCAAGGACAGGAACTAATGAAAAACTGTTTTTT.

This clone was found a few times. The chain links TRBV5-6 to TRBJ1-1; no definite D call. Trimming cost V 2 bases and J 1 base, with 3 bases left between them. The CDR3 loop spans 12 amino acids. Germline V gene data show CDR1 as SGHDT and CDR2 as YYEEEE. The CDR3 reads CASSLQNTEAFF. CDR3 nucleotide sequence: TGTGCCAGCAGCTTACAGAACACTGAAGCTTTCTTT.

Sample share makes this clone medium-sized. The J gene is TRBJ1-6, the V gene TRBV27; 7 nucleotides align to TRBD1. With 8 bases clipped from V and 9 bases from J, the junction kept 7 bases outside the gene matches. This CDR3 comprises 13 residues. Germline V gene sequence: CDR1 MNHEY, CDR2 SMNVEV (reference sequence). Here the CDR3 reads CASRQGSVSPLHF. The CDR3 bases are TGTGCCAGCCGACAGGGATCTGTTTCACCCCTCCACTTT.

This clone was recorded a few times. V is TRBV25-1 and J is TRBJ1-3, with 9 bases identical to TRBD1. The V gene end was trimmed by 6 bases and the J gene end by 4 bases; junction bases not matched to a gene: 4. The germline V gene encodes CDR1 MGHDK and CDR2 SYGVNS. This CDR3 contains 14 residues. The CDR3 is CASRSTGGGNTIYF. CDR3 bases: TGTGCCAGCAGAAGCACAGGGGGCGGAAACACCATATATTTT.

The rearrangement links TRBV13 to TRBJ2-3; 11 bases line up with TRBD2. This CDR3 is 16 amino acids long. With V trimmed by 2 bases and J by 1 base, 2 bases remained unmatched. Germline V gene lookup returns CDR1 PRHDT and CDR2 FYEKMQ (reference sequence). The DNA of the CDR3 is TGTGCCAGCAGCTTACTAGCGGGGGGCCGCACAGATACGCAGTATTTT. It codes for CASSLLAGGRTDTQYF.

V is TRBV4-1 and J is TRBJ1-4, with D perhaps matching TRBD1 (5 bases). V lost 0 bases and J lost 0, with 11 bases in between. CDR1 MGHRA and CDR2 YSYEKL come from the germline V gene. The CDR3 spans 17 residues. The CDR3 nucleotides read TGCGCCAGCAGCCAAGATTCTGACAGTGCAACTAATGAAAAACTGTTTTTT. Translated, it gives CASSQDSDSATNEKLFF.

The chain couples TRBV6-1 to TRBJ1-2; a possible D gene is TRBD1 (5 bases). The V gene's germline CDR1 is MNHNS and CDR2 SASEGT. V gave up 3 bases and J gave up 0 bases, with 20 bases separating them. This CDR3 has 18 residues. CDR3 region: CASSDNRLRGRANYGYTF. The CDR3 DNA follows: TGTGCCAGCAGTGACAACAGGCTTCGGGGGAGAGCTAACTATGGCTACACCTTC.

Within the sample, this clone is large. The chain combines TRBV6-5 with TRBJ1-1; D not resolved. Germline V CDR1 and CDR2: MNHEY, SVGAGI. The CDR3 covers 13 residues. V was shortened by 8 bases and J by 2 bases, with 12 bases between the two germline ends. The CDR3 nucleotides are TGTGCCAGCCAGAACACCCTAAACACTGAAGCTTTCTTT. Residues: CASQNTLNTEAFF.

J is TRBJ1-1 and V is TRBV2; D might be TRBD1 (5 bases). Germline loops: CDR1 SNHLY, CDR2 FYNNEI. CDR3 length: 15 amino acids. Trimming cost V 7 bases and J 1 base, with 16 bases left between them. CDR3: CASTPGQVGNTEAFF. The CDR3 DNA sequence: TGTGCCAGCACTCCAGGGCAAGTAGGGAACACTGAAGCTTTCTTT. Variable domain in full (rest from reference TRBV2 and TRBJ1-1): EPEVTQTPSHQVTQMGQEVILRCVPISNHLYFYWYRQILGQKVEFLVSFYNNEISEKSEIFDDQFSVERPDGSNFTLKIRSTKLEDSAMYFCASTPGQVGNTEAFFGQGTRLTVV.

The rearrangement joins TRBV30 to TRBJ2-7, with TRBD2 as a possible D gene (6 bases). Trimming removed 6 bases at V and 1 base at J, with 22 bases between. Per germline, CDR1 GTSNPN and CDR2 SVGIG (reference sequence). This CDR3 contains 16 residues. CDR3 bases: TGTGCCTGTCAACAAATGGAGGGCTTCCGTTCCTACGAGCAGTACTTC. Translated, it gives CACQQMEGFRSYEQYF.

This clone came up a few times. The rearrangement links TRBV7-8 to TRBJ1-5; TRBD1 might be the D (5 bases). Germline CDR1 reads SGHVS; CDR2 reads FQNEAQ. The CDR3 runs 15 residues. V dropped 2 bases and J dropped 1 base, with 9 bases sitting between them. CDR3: CASSLWGESNQPQHF. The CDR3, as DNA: TGTGCCAGCAGCTTATGGGGGGAGAGCAATCAGCCCCAGCATTTT. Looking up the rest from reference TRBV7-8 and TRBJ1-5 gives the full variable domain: GAGVSQSPRYKVAKRGQDVALRCDPISGHVSLFWYQQALGQGPEFLTYFQNEAQLDKSGLPSDRFFAERPEGSVSTLKIQRTQQEDSAVYLCASSLWGESNQPQHFGDGTRLSIL.

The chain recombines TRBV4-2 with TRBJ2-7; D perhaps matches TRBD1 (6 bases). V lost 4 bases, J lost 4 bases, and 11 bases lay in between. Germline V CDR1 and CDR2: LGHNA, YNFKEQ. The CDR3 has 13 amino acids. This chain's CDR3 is CASSLTGQYEQYF. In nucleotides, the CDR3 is TGTGCCAGCAGCCTCACAGGACAGTACGAGCAGTACTTC.

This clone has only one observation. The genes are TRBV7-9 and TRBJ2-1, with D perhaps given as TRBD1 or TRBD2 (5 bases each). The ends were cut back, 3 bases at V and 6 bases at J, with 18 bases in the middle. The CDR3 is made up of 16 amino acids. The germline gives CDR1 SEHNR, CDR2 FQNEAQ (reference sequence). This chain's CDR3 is CASSFWDQGDGNEQFF. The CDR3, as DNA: TGTGCCAGCAGCTTTTGGGACCAAGGAGACGGCAATGAGCAGTTCTTC.

DNA for the CDR3: TGTGCCAGTCAATTCGCCCGGACAGGCGCCACTGAAGCTTTCTTT. Amino acids: CASQFARTGATEAFF. The V gene is TRBV19, the J gene TRBJ1-1, with TRBD1 identical over 7 bases. Germline assignment: CDR1 LNHDA and CDR2 SQIVND (reference sequence). V lost 8 bases, J lost 4 bases, and 13 bases stayed unmatched. CDR3 length equals 15 residues.

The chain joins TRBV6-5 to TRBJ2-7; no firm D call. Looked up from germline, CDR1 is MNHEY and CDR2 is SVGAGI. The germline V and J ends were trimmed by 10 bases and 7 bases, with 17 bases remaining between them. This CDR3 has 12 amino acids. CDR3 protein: CATTRRSAEQYF. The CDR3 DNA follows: TGTGCCACCACCAGACGCTCAGCTGAGCAGTACTTC.